The present T cell receptor beta chain was sequenced within a study of T cells in Graves' hyperthyroidism and ophthalmopathy. Study-level points and caveats: Ophthalmopathy prediction by the model preceded onset by a median about 6.5 months. Blood also contained most expanded thyroid clonotypes above 0.001.

The study excluded patients with uncontrolled infection, other autoimmune disease, pregnancy or lactation. The study based diagnoses on clinical symptoms, serum thyroxine and TRAb, thyroid ultrasound and orbital computed tomography. With respect to this clonotype: Its target is not known.

It was RNA transcripts that yielded the amplified TCR beta CDR3 regions. The HTBI primer set served for first-round RT-PCR of the TCR CDR3. MiXCR, applied by TCRdb to the multiplex PCR reads, yields one record per CDR3 protein. The data contain around 360,000 distinct CDR3 sequences, around 15% of them singletons. Germline V gene data show CDR1 as LNHNV and CDR2 as YYDKDF (reference sequence). The CDR3 loop spans 13 amino acids. V lost 2 bases and J 2 bases, leaving 6 bases between the germline ends. The V and J genes are TRBV15 and TRBJ2-5; D unclear. What was sequenced was blood. The sequence was obtained from a woman aged 60-75 years with Graves' ophthalmopathy. This chain's CDR3 is CATSRRRQETQYF. CDR3 in DNA: TGTGCCACCAGCAGACGGAGACAAGAGACCCAGTACTTC.